A selection of T cell receptor beta chains follows, all from one sample in a study of OX40 agonist ivuxolimab in advanced cancers. The data were produced by immunoSEQ multiplex PCR, yet TCRdb's version contains in-frame clones alone and is incomplete. This sample yields about 79,000 clones, of which roughly 85% are seen a single time; 4.1% belongs to the top ten. Sequences were derived from CD4+ or CD8+ T cells sorted from blood, sampled in a trial of the OX40 agonist ivuxolimab. These receptors were obtained from an adult with an advanced solid tumor such as melanoma, head and neck, liver or kidney cancer. Both conserved end residues are part of each CDR3. Fields, in order: J gene, V gene, clone size, D gene, CDR3 protein, CDR3 DNA. A D gene is named only where the DNA matches it firmly. For some rows the clone size is stated as once, few or many, or as a class when expanded; others skip it.

TRBJ2-1	TRBV10-2	once	TRBD2	CASSGGLAGDFF	TGCGCCAGCAGCGGCGGGTTAGCGGGAGATTTCTTC
TRBJ2-7	TRBV11-2	-	TRBD2	CASSRTSGYEQYF	TGTGCCAGCAGCCGGACTAGCGGTTACGAGCAGTACTTC
TRBJ2-1	TRBV30	-	-	CAWDRGAYNEQFF	TGTGCCTGGGACCGAGGCGCCTACAATGAGCAGTTCTTC
TRBJ1-1	TRBV5-1	-	TRBD1	CASSAQTGDGTEAFF	TGCGCCAGCAGCGCCCAAACAGGGGACGGCACTGAAGCTTTCTTT
TRBJ1-1	TRBV18	-	TRBD1	CASSHTEIRDSEAFF	TGTGCCAGCTCACATACAGAAATCCGGGACAGCGAAGCTTTCTTT
TRBJ2-2	TRBV15	-	-	CATSRTRVTGELFF	TGTGCCACCAGCAGAACTAGGGTGACCGGGGAGCTGTTTTTT
TRBJ2-1	TRBV5-4	-	-	CASSPGRGMSSYNEQFF	TGTGCCAGCAGCCCAGGACGGGGAATGAGCTCCTACAATGAGCAGTTCTTC
TRBJ2-3	TRBV2	-	-	CASSTHTDTQYF	TGTGCCAGCAGTACCCACACAGATACGCAGTATTTT
TRBJ1-6	TRBV28	-	-	CASRQVGSYNSPLHF	TGTGCCAGCAGACAGGTTGGCTCCTATAATTCACCCCTCCACTTT
TRBJ2-2	TRBV7-8	-	TRBD1	CASSWQGAQPGELFF	TGTGCCAGCAGCTGGCAGGGGGCGCAGCCCGGGGAGCTGTTTTTT
TRBJ1-1	TRBV5-1	-	-	CASKETGYTEAFF	TGCGCCAGCAAGGAGACAGGTTACACTGAAGCTTTCTTT
TRBJ2-3	TRBV15	-	-	CATSPRTDTQYF	TGTGCCACCAGCCCCCGGACAGATACGCAGTATTTT
TRBJ1-1	TRBV5-4	-	-	CASSVGGGGEAFF	TGTGCCAGCAGCGTGGGGGGCGGTGGTGAAGCTTTCTTT
TRBJ2-5	TRBV28	-	-	CASNEGDQETQYF	TGTGCCAGCAACGAAGGGGACCAAGAGACCCAGTACTTC
TRBJ1-3	TRBV5-5	-	-	CASSTLQGSGNTIYF	TGTGCCAGCAGCACCTTACAGGGTTCTGGAAACACCATATATTTT
TRBJ2-3	TRBV15	-	-	CATKRERTTGTDTQYF	TGTGCCACCAAAAGGGAGCGCACGACTGGCACAGATACGCAGTATTTT
TRBJ2-7	TRBV15	-	TRBD2	CAVAGGETSYEQYF	TGTGCCGTCGCCGGGGGGGAAACGTCCTACGAGCAGTACTTC
TRBJ1-5	TRBV5-1	-	-	CASSLAGRSNQPQHF	TGCGCCAGCAGCTTGGCAGGGAGGAGCAATCAGCCCCAGCATTTT
TRBJ1-2	TRBV7-9	-	-	CASSHTTAYGYTF	TGTGCCAGCAGCCATACGACAGCCTATGGCTACACCTTC